This TCR beta chain was retrieved from a study of cytomegalovirus exposure and HLA in healthy donors. About the study: An earlier analysis found 95 million to 140 million unique TCR beta sequences from about 179 million T cells. Findings and limits, study-wide: Specificity of a few CMV-associated chains for CMV antigens was verified in vitro. Likely technical artifact: a cluster of highly shared sequence variants.

Trimming removed 2 bases at V and 2 bases at J, with 8 bases between. The CDR3 loop spans 13 amino acids. Germline CDR1 is SGHRS and CDR2 is YFSETQ. Comments on this clone: What it recognizes is unknown. The sample contains more than one DNA sequence encoding this CDR3.

Primers included in the PCR were 60 Vbeta and 13 Jbeta primers. The table came from immunoSEQ multiplex PCR; TCRdb's copy has only in-frame clones and leaves some out. The sample includes some 120,000 clones, 60% to 85% of them seen just once. The TCR sequence derives from a young man in good health and CMV-seronegative. V is TRBV5-1 and J is TRBJ2-7, with D possibly being TRBD1 (5 bases). The specimen sequenced was PBMCs. The CDR3 DNA reads as TGCGCCAGCAGCTTAGACAGAGCCTACGAGCAGTACTTC. This codes for CASSLDRAYEQYF.